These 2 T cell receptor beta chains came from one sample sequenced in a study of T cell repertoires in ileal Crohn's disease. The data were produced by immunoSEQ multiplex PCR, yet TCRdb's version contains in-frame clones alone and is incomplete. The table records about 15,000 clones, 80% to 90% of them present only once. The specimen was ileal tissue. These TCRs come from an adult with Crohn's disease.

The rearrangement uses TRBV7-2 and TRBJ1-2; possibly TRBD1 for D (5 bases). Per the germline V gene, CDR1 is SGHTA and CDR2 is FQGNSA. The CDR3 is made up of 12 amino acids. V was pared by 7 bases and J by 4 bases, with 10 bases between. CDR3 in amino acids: CASITDSYGYTF. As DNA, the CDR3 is TGTGCCAGCATCACCGACAGCTATGGCTACACCTTC.

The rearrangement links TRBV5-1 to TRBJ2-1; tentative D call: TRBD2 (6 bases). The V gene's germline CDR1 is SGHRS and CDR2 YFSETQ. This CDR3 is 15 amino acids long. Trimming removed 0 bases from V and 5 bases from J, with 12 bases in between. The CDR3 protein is CASSLVVTRNNEQFF. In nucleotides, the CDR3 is TGCGCCAGCAGCTTGGTGGTGACTAGAAACAATGAGCAGTTCTTC.